This TCR beta chain was sequenced in a study of shared clonotypes between healthy human individuals. With respect to this clone: What it binds is unknown.

General study points: Rarefaction curves obtained for sorted subsets showed sequencing incomplete despite large depth.

Caucasian adults residing in Nashville, Tennessee made up all the donors. TCRdb's table, derived via immunoSEQ multiplex PCR, lists solely in-frame clones and lacks some. The sample lists 2 million to 2.5 million clones, 95% occurring once. The sample was naive CD4+ T cells sorted from blood. The sample's subset: CD45RA+ positively selected. This sequence was found in a young man in good health.

The DNA for the CDR3 is TGTGCCAGCTCCTGGGGGAATTCCTACGAGCAGTACTTC. Its protein product is CASSWGNSYEQYF. The chain combines TRBV14 with TRBJ2-7, with D possibly called TRBD1 or TRBD2 (5 bases each). Germline lookup yields CDR1 SGHDN and CDR2 FVKESK. The CDR3 totals 13 residues. Between the trimmed V and J ends, which lost 8 bases and 1 base, there was a span of 12 bases.